The rows below give T cell receptor beta chains drawn from one sample of a study of blood T cell repertoires in COVID-19. Sequencing used immunoSEQ multiplex PCR; TCRdb keeps in-frame clones, though not all of them. The table records a few hundred thousand clones, around 87% of them present only once. The sequenced material came from peripheral blood. Source of these receptors: a man in his sixties with acute or convalescent COVID-19. The CDR3 runs from the conserved cysteine through the conserved F or W.

j_gene: TRBJ1-1; v_gene: TRBV18; CDR3aa: CASSPGRQEGTEAFF
j_gene: TRBJ1-5; v_gene: TRBV5-5; CDR3aa: CASSPVRTGKINQPQHF
j_gene: TRBJ1-5; v_gene: TRBV28; CDR3aa: CASSSTAQGSNQPQHF
j_gene: TRBJ1-4; v_gene: TRBV4-2; CDR3aa: CASSLIDSDEKLFF
j_gene: TRBJ1-2; v_gene: TRBV6-1; CDR3aa: CASSEATGVGYGYTF
j_gene: TRBJ2-2; v_gene: TRBV6-6; CDR3aa: CASTPGGFGELFF
j_gene: TRBJ1-2; v_gene: TRBV29-1; CDR3aa: CSTSQGRSYGYTF
j_gene: TRBJ1-1; v_gene: TRBV10-1; CDR3aa: CASSESIGQGTGKAFF
j_gene: TRBJ2-1; v_gene: TRBV6-5; CDR3aa: CASSYGSSYNEQFF
j_gene: TRBJ1-2; v_gene: TRBV2; CDR3aa: CASSDQGQDYGYTF
j_gene: TRBJ1-1; v_gene: TRBV3-1/TRBV3-2; CDR3aa: CASSQDRDTEAFF
j_gene: TRBJ1-5; v_gene: TRBV7-6; CDR3aa: CASSLVTDTPPQHF
j_gene: TRBJ2-7; v_gene: TRBV7-3; CDR3aa: CASSQGQGRSYEQYF
j_gene: TRBJ1-2; v_gene: TRBV29-1; CDR3aa: CSVVRTGTSGYTF
j_gene: TRBJ2-2; v_gene: TRBV6-5; CDR3aa: CASTLVGLNTGELFF
j_gene: TRBJ2-7; v_gene: TRBV9; CDR3aa: CASSVGEGGYEQYF
j_gene: TRBJ2-2; v_gene: TRBV5-1; CDR3aa: CASSLLPGTGGIGELFF
j_gene: TRBJ2-5; v_gene: TRBV14; CDR3aa: CASSQKGTSGGFQETQYF
j_gene: TRBJ2-7; v_gene: TRBV3-1/TRBV3-2; CDR3aa: CASSLREGPYEQYF
j_gene: TRBJ1-1; v_gene: TRBV27; CDR3aa: CASSEAANTEAFF
j_gene: TRBJ2-1; v_gene: TRBV11-3; CDR3aa: CASSSGTSFRNEQFF
j_gene: TRBJ2-7; v_gene: TRBV7-9; CDR3aa: CASSLAGGYEQYF
j_gene: TRBJ1-1; v_gene: TRBV9; CDR3aa: CASSSMNTEAFF
j_gene: TRBJ1-2; v_gene: TRBV6-5; CDR3aa: CASRTGFGYTF
j_gene: TRBJ2-3; v_gene: TRBV5-4; CDR3aa: CASSWGGSDTQYF
j_gene: TRBJ1-6; v_gene: TRBV3-1/TRBV3-2; CDR3aa: CASSLRTENSPLHF
j_gene: TRBJ2-1; v_gene: TRBV21-1; CDR3aa: CASSNTSGGALSEQFF
j_gene: TRBJ1-1; v_gene: TRBV29-1; CDR3aa: CSVETGAGTEAFF